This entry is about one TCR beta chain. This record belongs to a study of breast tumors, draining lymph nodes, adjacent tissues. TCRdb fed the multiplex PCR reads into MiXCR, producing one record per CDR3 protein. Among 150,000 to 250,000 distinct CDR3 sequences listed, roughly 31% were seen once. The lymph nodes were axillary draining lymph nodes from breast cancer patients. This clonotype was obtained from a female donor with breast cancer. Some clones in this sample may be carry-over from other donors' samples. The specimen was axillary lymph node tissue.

CDR3 region: CASSVVSSYNEQYF. Written as DNA, the CDR3 is TGTGCCAGCAGCGTAGTTAGCTCCTACAATGAGCAGTATTTT. The J gene is TRBJ2-3, the V gene TRBV9; D call uncertain. The CDR3 covers 14 residues. With 0 bases removed from V and 11 bases from J, the gap between germline ends came to 16 bases. CDR1 is SGDLS, CDR2 YYNGEE, per germline.